The 30 T cell receptor beta chains below come from one sample, sequenced in a study of post-analysis software for immune sequencing data. General observations from the study: Several TRBV segments, TRBV5-6, TRBV5-1 and TRBV20-1 among them, were found more frequent in patients than controls.

Their recognized antigens are unknown. Carried by the TCR beta cDNA libraries were unique molecular identifiers. TCRdb re-called the PCR reads with MiXCR, one entry per CDR3 protein. The profile covers about 680,000 distinct CDR3 sequences, with around 64% appearing a single time and about 10% taken by the ten largest. Specimen: blood. These receptors were obtained from a girl aged 2 to 9 with multiple sclerosis.

The chain is built from TRBV12-3 or TRBV12-4 and TRBJ2-1, with 9 bases aligning to TRBD2. V dropped 5 bases and J dropped 7; count of bases not matched to a gene: 9. This CDR3 is built from 15 residues. The DNA for the CDR3 is TGTGCCAGCAGTCCAAGGGCGGGAGGGAAAAATGAGCAGTTCTTC. This encodes CASSPRAGGKNEQFF.

The chain employs TRBV5-1 and TRBJ2-5; no clear D gene. TRBJ2-7 explains the end of the DNA better; the J call may be wrong. The CDR3 length is 14 residues. Germline values: CDR1 SGHRS, CDR2 YFSETQ. CDR3 loop: CASSWEWGSYEQYF. In DNA, the CDR3 is TGCGCCAGCAGCTGGGAATGGGGTTCCTACGAGCAGTACTTC.

The V call is TRBV5-1, the J call TRBJ2-1; 10 bases align to TRBD2. Losses at the gene ends were 0 bases for V and 14 bases for J; bases not matched to a gene: 5. This CDR3 comprises 13 residues. Germline V gene lookup returns CDR1 SGHRS and CDR2 YFSETQ. The CDR3, as DNA: TGCGCCAGCAGCTTGGGGCTAGCGGGGGATGAGTTCTTC. Translating gives CASSLGLAGDEFF.

V gene TRBV21-1 combines with J gene TRBJ2-5; the table's D call of TRBD1 was not tested on the DNA. The last part of the DNA fits TRBJ2-7 better; the J call may be wrong. TRBV21-1 is reported as a pseudogene. This CDR3 contains 15 residues. The CDR3 sequence: CASSNWSGGSYEQYF. DNA of the CDR3: TGTGCCAGCAGCAACTGGAGCGGGGGCTCCTACGAGCAGTACTTC.

The chain combines TRBV7-9 with TRBJ2-5, with 9 bases aligning to TRBD1. The ends lost 1 base at V and 1 base at J; junction bases unmatched: 13. The germline CDR1 and CDR2 sequences are SEHNR and FQNEAQ (reference sequence). The CDR3 contains 19 residues. The CDR3 sequence is CASSLVSGTGRPSQETQYF. The CDR3 DNA sequence: TGTGCCAGCAGCTTAGTGAGCGGGACAGGGAGACCCAGCCAAGAGACCCAGTACTTC.

V gene TRBV6-6 combines with J gene TRBJ2-2; TRBD1 matches at 7 bases. Unmatched junction bases numbered 12, after V lost 7 bases and J lost 4 bases. This CDR3 is built from 16 residues. The germline V gene has CDR1 MNHNY and CDR2 SVGAGI (reference sequence). The CDR3 region is CASTHHRGRSTGELFF. Here the CDR3 DNA reads TGTGCCAGCACGCACCACAGGGGACGTTCCACCGGGGAGCTGTTTTTT.

Within the sample, this clonotype is medium-sized. The junction departs from the called germline gene at one end, perhaps through a read error. V is TRBV5-1 and J is TRBJ2-5; the D is unclear. Germline V gene data show CDR1 as SGHRS and CDR2 as YFSETQ. CDR3 length: 11 amino acids. CDR3 sequence reads: CASSLQETQYF. The CDR3 region has the DNA TGTGCCAGCAGCTTACAAGAGACCCAGTACTTC.

This clonotype came up a few times. The CDR3 loop reads CASSWGTGIRTGYGYTF. CDR3 DNA sequence: TGTGCCAGCAGTTGGGGGACAGGGATCCGCACAGGCTATGGCTACACCTTC. The chain uses TRBV27 and TRBJ1-2; 9 bases match TRBD1. Germline CDR1 MNHEY, CDR2 SMNVEV (reference sequence). V was pared by 4 bases and J by 4 bases, with 13 bases of the junction left unmatched. The CDR3 runs 17 residues.

The CDR3 region has the DNA TGCGCCAGCAGCCAAGATTTTAGGCGAATGCCCGGACAGGCGAATTCACCCCTCCACTTT. Its protein product is CASSQDFRRMPGQANSPLHF. This chain links TRBV4-3 with TRBJ1-6; 7 nucleotides match TRBD1. The CDR3 contains 20 residues. Germline CDR1 is LGHNA and CDR2 is YSLEER. The V segment lost 0 bases and the J segment 7 bases; nucleotides outside the gene matches: 18.

The chain uses TRBV11-2 and TRBJ2-3, with D perhaps being TRBD1 or TRBD2 (5 bases each). CDR1 and CDR2 (germline): SGHAT, FQNNGV. This CDR3 is built from 15 residues. Trimming stripped 5 bases from V and 3 bases from J, with 15 bases between. The CDR3 is CASSLGRPLTDTQYF. CDR3 bases: TGTGCCAGCAGCCTGGGACGCCCGCTGACAGATACGCAGTATTTT.

This clonotype showed up just once. J is TRBJ2-7 and V is TRBV7-9; no reliable D call. The CDR3 totals 14 residues. Deletions cut 4 bases from V and 6 bases from J, with 16 bases between. CDR1 is SEHNR, CDR2 FQNEAQ, per germline (reference sequence). DNA of the CDR3: TGTGCCAGCAGCTCTAGACAAACCAGCTGCGAGCAGTACTTC. This sequence encodes CASSSRQTSCEQYF.

As concerns this clonotype: An end of the junction differs from the germline gene, which may be a read error. The chain couples TRBV6-2 or TRBV6-3 to TRBJ1-6; 7 bases line up with TRBD1. This CDR3 comprises 18 residues. The germline gives CDR1 MNHEY, CDR2 SVGEGT. This CDR3 is CASSYSAGQPQLNSPPHF. The CDR3 coding sequence is TGTGCCAGCAGTTATTCGGCGGGACAGCCGCAGCTGAATTCACCCCCCCACTTT.

J is TRBJ2-5 and V is TRBV7-6, with 10 bases fitting TRBD1. Germline assignment: CDR1 SGHVS and CDR2 FNYEAQ. Trimming at V came to 3 bases and at J to 6 bases, leaving 10 bases not matched to a gene. The CDR3 is 16 amino acids. CDR3 sequence (DNA): TGTGCCAGCAGCTTCTCGCTGGGACAGGGGATGAAGACCCAGTACTTC. It specifies CASSFSLGQGMKTQYF.

The J gene is TRBJ2-1, the V gene TRBV29-1, with 13 bases identical to TRBD2. J gave up 8 bases and V 8 bases, and 9 bases lay outside the gene matches. From germline, CDR1 is SQVTM and CDR2 ANQGSEA. The CDR3 totals 14 residues. The CDR3 DNA follows: TGCAGCACAAGAACTAGCGGGAGGGGGTATGAGCAGTTCTTC. This sequence encodes CSTRTSGRGYEQFF.

This chain joins TRBV4-1 and TRBJ2-1; either TRBD1 or TRBD2 may supply D (5 bases each). CDR1 MGHRA and CDR2 YSYEKL come from the germline V gene. With 2 bases removed from V and 2 bases from J, the gap between germline ends came to 10 bases. CDR3 size: 15 residues. The CDR3 protein is CASSQLLGAYNEQFF. In DNA form, the CDR3 reads TGCGCCAGCAGCCAATTATTGGGGGCCTACAATGAGCAGTTCTTC.

J is TRBJ1-5 and V is TRBV20-1, with D unresolved. The V gene lost 3 bases and the J gene lost 0 bases, with 9 bases spanning the gap. The CDR3 runs 14 residues. The germline gives CDR1 DFQATT, CDR2 SNEGSKA (reference sequence). As DNA, the CDR3 is TGCAGTGCTAGTGCCGGGGATAGCAATCAGCCCCAGCATTTT. This encodes CSASAGDSNQPQHF.

The genes are TRBV10-3 and TRBJ2-1; D may be TRBD1 (5 bases). The CDR3 sequence is 14 residues long. CDR1 and CDR2 (germline): ENHRY, SYGVKD. With 5 bases removed from V and 8 bases from J, the gap between germline ends came to 16 bases. The CDR3 reads CAISSESGADEQFF. DNA of the CDR3: TGTGCCATCAGTTCGGAGTCTGGGGCCGATGAGCAGTTCTTC.

The rearrangement uses TRBV20-1 and TRBJ2-3; a weak D match, TRBD2 (7 bases). With 5 bases removed from V and 5 bases from J, the gap between germline ends came to 17 bases. Germline assignment: CDR1 DFQATT and CDR2 SNEGSKA (reference sequence). The CDR3 consists of 14 residues. Here the CDR3 reads CSAPVGGREDTQYF. CDR3 DNA: TGCAGTGCTCCGGTCGGGGGGCGAGAAGATACGCAGTATTTT.

As for this clonotype: A read error may produce the germline difference seen at one junction end. The gene calls are TRBV6-5 and TRBJ2-5; 8 bases align to TRBD2. Germline-derived CDR1 and CDR2 are MNHEY and SVGAGI. The CDR3 runs 17 residues. Written as DNA, the CDR3 is TGTGCCTGCAGTTACTCGTGGTACGAGCGGGGGACCGAGACCCAGTACTTC. Translating it yields CACSYSWYERGTETQYF.

A few counts support this clonotype. The chain has TRBV13 and TRBJ2-1; the D gene is possibly TRBD1 (6 bases). Germline V gene data show CDR1 as PRHDT and CDR2 as FYEKMQ (reference sequence). The V and J ends lost 8 bases and 6 bases respectively, with 14 bases between them. This CDR3 has 13 amino acids. CDR3 sequence reads: CASRTAAINEQFF. CDR3 bases: TGTGCCAGCCGGACAGCCGCCATCAATGAGCAGTTCTTC.

This chain joins TRBV9 and TRBJ1-1; 7 bases are a match to TRBD1. Germline CDR1 is SGDLS and CDR2 is YYNGEE. This CDR3 contains 15 residues. The trim removed 0 bases at V and 1 base at J, leaving 3 bases unmatched. The CDR3 spells CASSVEGAGNTEAFF. DNA of the CDR3: TGTGCCAGCAGCGTAGAGGGGGCAGGGAACACTGAAGCTTTCTTT.

This clonotype was found a few times. The rearrangement links TRBV4-1 to TRBJ2-1; D is ambiguous. The CDR3 sequence is 15 residues long. In germline, CDR1 is MGHRA, CDR2 YSYEKL. The V end lost 2 bases, the J end lost 5 bases, and 13 bases lay between the germline ends. CDR3 in amino acids: CASSQLSDTHNEQFF. The CDR3 nucleotides are TGCGCCAGCAGCCAACTCTCCGACACCCACAATGAGCAGTTCTTC.

The chain couples TRBV29-1 to TRBJ2-3; D gene unclear. V was shortened by 5 bases and J by 4 bases, with 13 bases between the two germline ends. The CDR3 is 13 residues long. CDR1 and CDR2 from the germline V gene are SQVTM and ANQGSEA. CDR3 amino acids: CSVPSWDADTQYF. CDR3 sequence (DNA): TGCAGCGTTCCGTCATGGGATGCAGATACGCAGTATTTT.

The chain has TRBV20-1 and TRBJ2-2; D is uncertain. V lost 7 bases and J 2 bases, leaving 11 bases between the germline ends. The CDR3 totals 13 residues. CDR1 is DFQATT and CDR2 is SNEGSKA in the germline V gene (reference sequence). This chain's CDR3 is CSVVRANTGELFF. The CDR3 coding sequence is TGCAGTGTCGTACGAGCCAACACCGGGGAGCTGTTTTTT.

The chain joins TRBV4-1 to TRBJ2-3; D ambiguous. The V and J ends lost 1 base and 1 base respectively, with 9 bases between them. This CDR3 comprises 15 residues. The germline V gene encodes CDR1 MGHRA and CDR2 YSYEKL. This CDR3 is CASSQVSTGTDTQYF. In DNA, the CDR3 is TGCGCCAGCAGCCAAGTTTCAACCGGCACAGATACGCAGTATTTT.

V gene TRBV20-1 combines with J gene TRBJ2-3; 7 nucleotides agree with TRBD2. Trimming cost V 5 bases and J 2 bases; bases outside gene matches: 10. The CDR3 extends over 15 amino acids. Per the germline V gene, CDR1 is DFQATT and CDR2 is SNEGSKA (reference sequence). CDR3 nucleotides: TGCAGTGCTCTACATCTAGCGGACATCACAGATACGCAGTATTTT. The encoded protein is CSALHLADITDTQYF.

The V and J genes are TRBV4-3 and TRBJ2-1; no clear D gene. V was trimmed by 3 bases and J by 2 bases, leaving 5 bases between them. Germline V gene lookup returns CDR1 LGHNA and CDR2 YSLEER. The CDR3 is made up of 13 amino acids. In DNA form, the CDR3 reads TGCGCCAGCAGCCACGATACCTACAATGAGCAGTTCTTC. This codes for CASSHDTYNEQFF.

This chain joins TRBV29-1 and TRBJ2-1; 11 bases line up with TRBD1. Unmatched junction bases numbered 9, after V lost 3 bases and J lost 8 bases. This CDR3 is built from 15 residues. Germline V gene lookup returns CDR1 SQVTM and CDR2 ANQGSEA. Here the CDR3 reads CSVDSGTGGVDEQFF. The DNA of the CDR3 is TGCAGCGTTGACTCCGGGACAGGGGGGGTGGATGAGCAGTTCTTC.

The gene calls are TRBV4-1 and TRBJ1-5, with TRBD1 as a possible D gene (6 bases). Per the germline V gene, CDR1 is MGHRA and CDR2 is YSYEKL. The V gene lost 0 bases and the J gene lost 1 base, with 19 bases spanning the gap. This CDR3 contains 19 residues. The CDR3 DNA reads TGCGCCAGCAGCCAAGATCTGGCGAGGTCGCAGGGGAGCAATCAGCCCCAGCATTTT. It specifies CASSQDLARSQGSNQPQHF.

J is TRBJ2-7 and V is TRBV10-3; 12 bases agree with TRBD2. The CDR3 extends over 14 amino acids. With 8 bases clipped from V and 5 bases from J, the junction kept 7 bases outside the gene matches. Germline loops: CDR1 ENHRY, CDR2 SYGVKD. The CDR3: CAIGIRLAGDEQYF. CDR3 in DNA: TGTGCCATCGGGATTCGACTAGCGGGAGACGAGCAGTACTTC.